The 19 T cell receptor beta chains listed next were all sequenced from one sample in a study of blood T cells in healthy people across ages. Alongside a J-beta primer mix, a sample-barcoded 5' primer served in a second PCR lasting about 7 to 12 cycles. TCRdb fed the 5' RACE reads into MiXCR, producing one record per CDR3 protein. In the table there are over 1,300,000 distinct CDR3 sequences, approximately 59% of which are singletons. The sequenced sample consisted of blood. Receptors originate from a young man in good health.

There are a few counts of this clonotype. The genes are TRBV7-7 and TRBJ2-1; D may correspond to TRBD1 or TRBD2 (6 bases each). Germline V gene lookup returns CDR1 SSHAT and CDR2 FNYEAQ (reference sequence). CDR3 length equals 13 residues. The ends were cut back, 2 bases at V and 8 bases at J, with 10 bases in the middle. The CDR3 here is CASSLWGADEQFF. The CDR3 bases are TGTGCCAGCAGCTTATGGGGGGCAGATGAGCAGTTCTTC.

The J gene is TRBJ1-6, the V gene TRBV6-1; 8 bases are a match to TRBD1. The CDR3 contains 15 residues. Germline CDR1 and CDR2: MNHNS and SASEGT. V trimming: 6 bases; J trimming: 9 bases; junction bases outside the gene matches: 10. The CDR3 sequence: CASRTRTGNSSPLHF. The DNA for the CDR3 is TGTGCCAGCAGGACCAGGACAGGGAACTCTTCACCCCTCCACTTT.

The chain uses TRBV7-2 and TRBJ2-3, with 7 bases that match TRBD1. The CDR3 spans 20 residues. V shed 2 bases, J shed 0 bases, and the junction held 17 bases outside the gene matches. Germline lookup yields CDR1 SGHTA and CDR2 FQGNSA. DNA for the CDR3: TGTGCCAGCAGCTTAAGACCCTCAGGGGGTGAAAACCCAAGCACAGATACGCAGTATTTT. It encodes CASSLRPSGGENPSTDTQYF.

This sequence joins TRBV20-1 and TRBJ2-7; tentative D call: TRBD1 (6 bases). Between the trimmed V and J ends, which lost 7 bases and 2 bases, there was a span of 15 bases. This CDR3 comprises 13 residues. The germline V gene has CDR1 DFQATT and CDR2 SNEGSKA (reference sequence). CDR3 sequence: CSGERDNTYEQYF. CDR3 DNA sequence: TGCAGTGGGGAAAGGGACAATACCTACGAGCAGTACTTC.

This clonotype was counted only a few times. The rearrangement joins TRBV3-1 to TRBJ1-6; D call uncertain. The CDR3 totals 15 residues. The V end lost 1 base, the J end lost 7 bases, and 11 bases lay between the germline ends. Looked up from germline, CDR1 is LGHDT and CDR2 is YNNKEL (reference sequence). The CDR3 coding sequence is TGTGCCAGCAGCCAAGGCCGGGGTGGCAATTCACCCCTCCACTTT. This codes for CASSQGRGGNSPLHF.

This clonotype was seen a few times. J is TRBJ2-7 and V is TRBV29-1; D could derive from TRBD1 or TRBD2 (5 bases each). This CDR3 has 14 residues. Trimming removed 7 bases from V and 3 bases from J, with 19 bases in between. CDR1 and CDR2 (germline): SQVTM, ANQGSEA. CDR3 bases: TGCAGCGCCCTTACGGGGACGGTCCTCTACGAGCAGTACTTC. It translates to CSALTGTVLYEQYF.

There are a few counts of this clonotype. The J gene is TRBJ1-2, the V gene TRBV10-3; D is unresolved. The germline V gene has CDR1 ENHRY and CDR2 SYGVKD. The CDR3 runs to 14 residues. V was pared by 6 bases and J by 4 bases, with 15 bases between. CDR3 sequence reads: CAISRSTIGYGYTF. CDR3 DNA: TGTGCCATCAGCAGAAGCACCATCGGCTATGGCTACACCTTC.

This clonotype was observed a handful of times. In DNA form, the CDR3 reads TGCAGTGCTAGAGGTGGGACTAGCGGCACAGATACGCAGTATTTT. Translating it yields CSARGGTSGTDTQYF. The rearrangement joins TRBV20-1 to TRBJ2-3; 10 nucleotides align to TRBD2. Germline V lookup: CDR1 DFQATT, CDR2 SNEGSKA (reference sequence). V dropped 1 base and J dropped 1; count of bases not matched to a gene: 2. The CDR3 consists of 15 residues.

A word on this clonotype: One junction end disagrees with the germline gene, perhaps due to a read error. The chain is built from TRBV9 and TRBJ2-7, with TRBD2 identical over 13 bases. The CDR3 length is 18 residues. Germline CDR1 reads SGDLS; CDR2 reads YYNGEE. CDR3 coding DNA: TGTGCCGGCAGCCCTACCTCGAGGACTAGCGGGGGTTCCTACGAGCAGTACTTC. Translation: CAGSPTSRTSGGSYEQYF.

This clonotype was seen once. The CDR3 loop is CASSYYRGNEQFF. Here the CDR3 DNA reads TGTGCCAGCAGTTACTACCGTGGCAATGAGCAGTTCTTC. The rearrangement uses TRBV6-5 and TRBJ2-1; the D is unclear. CDR3 length: 13 residues. Trimming shortened V by 1 base and J by 6 bases, and 7 bases separated the two germline ends. The V gene's germline CDR1 is MNHEY and CDR2 SVGAGI.

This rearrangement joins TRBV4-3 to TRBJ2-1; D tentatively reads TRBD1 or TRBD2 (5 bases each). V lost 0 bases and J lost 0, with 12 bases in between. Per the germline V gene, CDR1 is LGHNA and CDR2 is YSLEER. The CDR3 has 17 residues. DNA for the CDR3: TGCGCCAGCAGCCAAGAAGGGGCAGGGAGCTCCTACAATGAGCAGTTCTTC. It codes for CASSQEGAGSSYNEQFF.

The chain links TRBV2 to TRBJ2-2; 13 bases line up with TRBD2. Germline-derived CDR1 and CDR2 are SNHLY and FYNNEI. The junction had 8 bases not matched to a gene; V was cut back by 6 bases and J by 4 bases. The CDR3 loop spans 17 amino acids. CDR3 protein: CASRRPGTSGATGELFF. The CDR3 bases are TGTGCCAGCAGAAGGCCCGGGACTAGCGGGGCCACCGGGGAGCTGTTTTTT.

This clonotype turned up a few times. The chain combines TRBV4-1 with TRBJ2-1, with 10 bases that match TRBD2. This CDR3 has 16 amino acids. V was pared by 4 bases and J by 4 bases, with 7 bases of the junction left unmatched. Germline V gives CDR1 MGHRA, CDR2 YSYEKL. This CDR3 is CASSLNSGGTYNEQFF. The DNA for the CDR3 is TGCGCCAGCAGCCTAAATAGCGGGGGGACTTACAATGAGCAGTTCTTC.

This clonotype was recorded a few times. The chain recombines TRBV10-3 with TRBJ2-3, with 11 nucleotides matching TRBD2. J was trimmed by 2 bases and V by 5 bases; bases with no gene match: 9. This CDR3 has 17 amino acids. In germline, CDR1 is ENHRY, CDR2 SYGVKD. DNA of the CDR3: TGTGCCATCAGTCTTTCTAGCGGGGGGACATCCACAGATACGCAGTATTTT. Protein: CAISLSSGGTSTDTQYF.

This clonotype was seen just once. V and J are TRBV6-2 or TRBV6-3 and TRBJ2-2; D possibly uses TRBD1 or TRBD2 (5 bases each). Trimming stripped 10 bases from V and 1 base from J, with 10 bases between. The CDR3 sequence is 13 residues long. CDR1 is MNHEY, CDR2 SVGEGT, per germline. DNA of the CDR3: TGTGCCACCGGGGACGTGAACACCGGGGAGCTGTTTTTT. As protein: CATGDVNTGELFF.

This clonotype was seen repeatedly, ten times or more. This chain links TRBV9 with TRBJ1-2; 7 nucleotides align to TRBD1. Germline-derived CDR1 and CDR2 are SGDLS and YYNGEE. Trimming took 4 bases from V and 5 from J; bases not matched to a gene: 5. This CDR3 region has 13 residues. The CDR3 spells CASSTGTAYGYTF. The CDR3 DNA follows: TGTGCCAGCAGCACTGGGACAGCTTATGGCTACACCTTC. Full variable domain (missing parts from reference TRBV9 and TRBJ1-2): DSGVTQTPKHLITATGQRVTLRCSPRSGDLSVYWYQQSLDQGLQFLIQYYNGEERAKGNILERFSAQQFPDLHSELNLSSLELGDSALYFCASSTGTAYGYTFGSGTRLTVV.

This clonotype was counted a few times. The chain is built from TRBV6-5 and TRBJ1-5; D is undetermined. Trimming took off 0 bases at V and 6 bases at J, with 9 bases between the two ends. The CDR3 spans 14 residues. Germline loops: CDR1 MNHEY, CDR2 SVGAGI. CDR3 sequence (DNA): TGTGCCAGCAGTTACTCAGGGCCTGGTCAGCCCCAGCATTTT. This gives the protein CASSYSGPGQPQHF.

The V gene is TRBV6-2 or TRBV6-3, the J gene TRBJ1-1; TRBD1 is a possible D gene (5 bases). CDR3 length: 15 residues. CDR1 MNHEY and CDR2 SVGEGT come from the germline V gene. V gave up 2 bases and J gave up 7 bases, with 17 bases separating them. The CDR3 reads CASSYPQGSEGEAFF. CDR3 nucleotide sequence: TGTGCCAGCAGTTACCCCCAGGGTTCTGAGGGTGAAGCTTTCTTT.

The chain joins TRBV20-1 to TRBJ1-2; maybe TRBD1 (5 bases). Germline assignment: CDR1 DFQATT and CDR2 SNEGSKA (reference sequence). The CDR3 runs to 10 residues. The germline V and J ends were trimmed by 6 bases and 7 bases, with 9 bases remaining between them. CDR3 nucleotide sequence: TGCAGTGCGGCAGGGCCTGGCTACACCTTC. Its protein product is CSAAGPGYTF.